What follows are 16 T cell receptor beta chains derived from one specimen sequenced in a study of T cells in Graves' hyperthyroidism and ophthalmopathy. Template material for amplifying TCR beta CDR3 regions consisted of RNA transcripts. The study used the HTBI primer set for a first-round RT-PCR of the TCR CDR3. TCRdb passed the multiplex PCR reads through MiXCR, listing each CDR3 protein once. Of roughly 660,000 distinct CDR3 sequences detected, roughly 17% appear once; the ten largest clones hold roughly 15%. Sequencing was performed on blood. Receptors originate from a man in his forties or fifties with Graves' hyperthyroidism.

With respect to this clonotype: The missing conserved phenylalanine or tryptophan at the end of this CDR3 makes a read error likely. The chain employs TRBV12-3 or TRBV12-4 and TRBJ2-1; D unresolved. The CDR3 has 12 residues. Trimming pared 5 bases from V and 7 bases from J, leaving 9 bases between. The CDR3 bases are TGTGCCAGCAGTCCCCCAAGGAATGAGCAGTTCCTC. It is translated as CASSPPRNEQFL.

The chain is built from TRBV12-3 or TRBV12-4 and TRBJ1-5, with TRBD1 as a possible D gene (5 bases). Deletions cut 7 bases from V and 7 bases from J, with 20 bases between. The CDR3 sequence is 15 residues long. The CDR3 coding sequence is TGTGCCAGCAAACTAGGCGGGGGAGCAGTCCAGCCCCAGCATTTT. The encoded protein is CASKLGGGAVQPQHF.

V usage is TRBV5-1 and J usage is TRBJ2-7; 10 nucleotides align to TRBD1. With 2 bases clipped from V and 3 bases from J, the junction kept 5 bases outside the gene matches. Germline V gene sequence: CDR1 SGHRS, CDR2 YFSETQ. The CDR3 is 15 residues long. In DNA, the CDR3 is TGCGCCAGCAGCTTAGGGACAGGGGTTAACTACGAGCAGTACTTC. This translates into CASSLGTGVNYEQYF.

This clonotype was observed many times. The chain has TRBV5-5 and TRBJ1-2; 7 bases line up with TRBD1. The J segment lost 2 bases and the V segment lost 1 base, leaving 5 bases of the junction unmatched. Germline lookup yields CDR1 SGHKS and CDR2 YYEKEE (reference sequence). This CDR3 is built from 15 residues. The CDR3 DNA reads TGTGCCAGCAGCTTGAGCAGGGGGGGGAACTATGGCTACACCTTC. It translates to CASSLSRGGNYGYTF.

This clonotype was seen ten or more times. V is TRBV12-3 or TRBV12-4 and J is TRBJ1-1; 8 bases agree with TRBD1. The V gene end was trimmed by 6 bases and the J gene end by 4 bases; junction bases not matched to a gene: 10. The CDR3 loop spans 15 amino acids. The CDR3 sequence: CASSSLRQGSTEAFF. CDR3 sequence (DNA): TGTGCCAGCAGCTCACTACGACAGGGGAGCACTGAAGCTTTCTTT.

This clonotype was counted many times. V is TRBV12-3 or TRBV12-4 and J is TRBJ1-3; D gene ambiguous. The V gene lost 7 bases and the J gene lost 0 bases, with 10 bases spanning the gap. The CDR3 spans 14 residues. The CDR3 DNA follows: TGTGCCAGCACCCGGCGGGTCTCTGGAAACACCATATATTTT. It encodes CASTRRVSGNTIYF.

This clonotype was counted at least ten times. V is TRBV5-6 and J is TRBJ1-6, with D perhaps TRBD1 (6 bases). This CDR3 contains 14 residues. The ends were cut back, 1 base at V and 8 bases at J, with 10 bases in the middle. Germline V CDR1 and CDR2: SGHDT, YYEEEE. The CDR3 region is CASSLKQGYSPLHF. In nucleotides, the CDR3 is TGTGCCAGCAGCTTGAAGCAGGGGTATTCACCCCTCCACTTT.

This clonotype was observed many times. The chain combines TRBV12-3 or TRBV12-4 with TRBJ1-5; possibly TRBD1 for D (6 bases). The V and J ends lost 8 bases and 2 bases respectively, with 13 bases between them. This CDR3 has 14 residues. CDR3 in amino acids: CASRGGERNQPQHF. CDR3 in DNA: TGTGCCAGCCGAGGGGGGGAGCGCAATCAGCCCCAGCATTTT.

This clonotype has a handful of counts. The CDR3 region has the DNA TGTGCCAGCAGTTTGACGACTGGTGAAGCTTTCTTT. As protein: CASSLTTGEAFF. The J gene is TRBJ1-1, the V gene TRBV28, with D unresolved. Germline CDR1 reads MDHEN; CDR2 reads SYDVKM. Trimming shortened V by 3 bases and J by 7 bases, and 9 bases separated the two germline ends. The CDR3 length is 12 residues.

This clonotype was observed many times. The gene calls are TRBV6-1 and TRBJ1-1; D gene ambiguous. Trimming left V 5 bases short and J 0 bases short, with 10 bases between. Germline CDR1 reads MNHNS; CDR2 reads SASEGT. The CDR3 has 14 amino acids. CDR3 protein: CASSPSNMNTEAFF. Written as DNA, the CDR3 is TGTGCCAGCAGTCCTTCCAATATGAACACTGAAGCTTTCTTT.

This clonotype was detected ten times or more. The gene calls are TRBV28 and TRBJ1-2, with D hard to call. The germline CDR1 and CDR2 sequences are MDHEN and SYDVKM. The CDR3 runs 12 residues. Trimming stripped 7 bases from V and 0 bases from J, with 6 bases between. The CDR3 DNA is TGTGCCAGCACCAAGTCTAACTATGGCTACACCTTC. Translated, it gives CASTKSNYGYTF.

This clonotype appeared many times. This chain links TRBV7-2 with TRBJ2-1, with 12 bases that match TRBD2. V trimming: 5 bases; J trimming: 8 bases; junction bases outside the gene matches: 13. There are 17 residues in the CDR3. In germline, CDR1 is SGHTA, CDR2 FQGNSA. Written as DNA, the CDR3 is TGTGCCAGCAGCCCCCGACTAGCGGGAGCCTTAGCTCATGAGCAGTTCTTC. Protein sequence: CASSPRLAGALAHEQFF. Full variable domain (outside the CDR3, taken from reference TRBV7-2 and TRBJ2-1): GAGVSQSPSNKVTEKGKDVELRCDPISGHTALYWYRQSLGQGLEFLIYFQGNSAPDKSGLPSDRFSAERTGGSVSTLTIQRTQQEDSAVYLCASSPRLAGALAHEQFFGPGTRLTVL.

This clonotype has at least ten counts. Here the CDR3 DNA reads TGCAGCGTTGATTTGGGCGGGGGAGGTCAGCCCCAGCATTTT. This codes for CSVDLGGGGQPQHF. The rearrangement joins TRBV29-1 to TRBJ1-5; tentative D call: TRBD1 (5 bases). The V and J ends lost 3 bases and 6 bases respectively, with 15 bases between them. The CDR3 totals 14 residues. Germline V gene data show CDR1 as SQVTM and CDR2 as ANQGSEA.

The table lists this clonotype with a few counts. The rearrangement joins TRBV4-2 to TRBJ2-1; 7 bases are shared with TRBD2. Per the germline V gene, CDR1 is LGHNA and CDR2 is YNFKEQ. The length of the CDR3 is 18 residues. V was clipped by 0 bases and J by 4 bases; unmatched bases: 12. The CDR3 protein is CASSQDKTRGDLYNEQFF. CDR3 nucleotide sequence: TGTGCCAGCAGCCAAGATAAAACTCGGGGGGATCTATACAATGAGCAGTTCTTC.

This clonotype has a count of ten or more. V is TRBV10-3 and J is TRBJ1-1; perhaps TRBD1 as D (6 bases). In germline, CDR1 is ENHRY, CDR2 SYGVKD. V shed 3 bases and J shed 3 bases, with 17 bases lying between them. This CDR3 is 16 amino acids long. As DNA, the CDR3 is TGTGCCATCAGTGACCCCGGGGGGGGCGCATACACTGAAGCTTTCTTT. This translates into CAISDPGGGAYTEAFF.

The chain recombines TRBV4-1 with TRBJ2-5; no reliable D call. Germline V lookup: CDR1 MGHRA, CDR2 YSYEKL. The V gene lost 0 bases and the J gene lost 4 bases, with 9 bases spanning the gap. The CDR3 is 14 residues long. The CDR3 region is CASSQDNAGETQYF. CDR3 sequence (DNA): TGCGCCAGCAGCCAAGATAACGCTGGAGAGACCCAGTACTTC.